This T cell receptor (beta chain) was captured by sequencing in a study of T-cell memory formation after mild COVID-19. CDR3 length: 15 amino acids. The germline V gene encodes CDR1 LNHDA and CDR2 SQIVND (reference sequence). The V end was cut by 3 bases, the J end by 2 bases, with 13 bases between. In TCRdb, the 5' RACE reads were re-called with MiXCR into one record per CDR3 protein. The top ten hold around a fifth of the sample, which has approximately 400,000 distinct CDR3 sequences, more than 15% seen once. The V and J genes are TRBV19 and TRBJ1-2, with a possible D match to TRBD1 (5 bases). The source material was PBMCs or a T cell subset sorted from them (not recorded which). This clonotype was obtained from a man aged 18-30 years who had mild COVID-19 (a few samples of this study predate the infection). Cell type and time point are not known. CDR3 sequence: CASSITGGLNYGYTF. The CDR3 nucleotides read TGTGCCAGTAGTATTACAGGCGGCTTGAACTATGGCTACACCTTC.